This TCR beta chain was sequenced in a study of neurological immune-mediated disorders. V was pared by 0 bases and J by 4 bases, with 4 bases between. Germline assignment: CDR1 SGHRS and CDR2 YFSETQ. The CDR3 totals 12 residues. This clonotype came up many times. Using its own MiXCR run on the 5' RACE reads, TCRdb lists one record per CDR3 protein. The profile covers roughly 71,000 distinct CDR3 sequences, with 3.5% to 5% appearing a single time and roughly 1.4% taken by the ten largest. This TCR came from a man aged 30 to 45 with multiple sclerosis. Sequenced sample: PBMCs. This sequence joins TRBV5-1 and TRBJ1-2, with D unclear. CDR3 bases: TGCGCCAGCAGCTTGGAATCCTATGGCTACACCTTC. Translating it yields CASSLESYGYTF.